This TCR beta chain comes out of a study of early T cells in non-severe SARS-CoV-2 infection (dated by TCRdb to about 2021). About the full investigation: Because TCR sequencing was done on bulk RNA from unsorted whole blood, the alpha and beta chains could not be paired. Overall results and qualifications from the work: VDJdb matching was skewed toward anti-spike CD8 responses and likely underestimated virus-specific expansions, missing private and CD4 specificities.

As to this clonotype: Its binding antigen is unknown. Base qualities are missing; no much larger clone stands one base away.

Library preparation was by 5' RACE. The instrument was a NextSeq 500. In the TCR library protocol, unique molecular identifiers were attached to individual cDNA molecules to correct for PCR bias and sequencing error. Both TCR alpha and beta chains were sequenced, and tight co-correlation was observed between alpha and beta sequence abundances in each sample. Turning to the authors' computational methods: Decombinator V4 was used to perform V gene, J gene and CDR3 annotation of TCR sequences. TCRs were defined as expanded if a significant change between any two time points was detected under a Poisson model with p below 0.0001. Abundances of TCRs were expressed as counts per million after normalisation to the total number of TCRs sequenced in each sample. VDJdb, accessed 1 November 2021, was searched for CMV, EBV and SARS-CoV-2 annotated TCRs, with TCRs annotated for multiple antigens excluded. In-frame beta chains were kept once TCRdb had trimmed the public reads at Q25 with fastp and called clones with MiXCR. Every entry covers one CDR3 protein and lists the most common genes and DNA from its rows. TCRdb's processing, not the study's, gives the V and J calls here. For this sample the table gives 80,000 or so distinct CDR3 sequences, of which approximately 12% were detected only once. The ten largest clones add up to about 3.5% of the sample.

This was a case-control study nested in a cohort of healthcare workers in London, UK, who had nasopharyngeal swab PCR tests and blood samples taken every week. Healthcare workers were enrolled in the week of the UK lockdown, from 23 to 31 March 2020, and were followed every week for up to roughly 16 weeks. The sequenced material came from whole blood. The TCR was taken from an adult who was a healthcare worker with PCR-confirmed SARS-CoV-2 infection or an uninfected control (not recorded which).

The DNA reads TGTGCCAGCAGTCAAGGTCGGACTGAAGCTTTCTTT. This gives the protein CASSQGRTEAFF. The rearranged segments are TRBV25-1 and TRBJ1-1; no confident D gene assignment can be made. V drops 5 bases and J drops 5 bases, leaving 9 bases in between. In the germline V gene, CDR1 corresponds to MGHDK and CDR2 to SYGVNS. From its cysteine to its phenylalanine, the CDR3 spans 12 amino acids. The entry retains the CDR3 DNA only, 36 bases that are in frame from base 1.